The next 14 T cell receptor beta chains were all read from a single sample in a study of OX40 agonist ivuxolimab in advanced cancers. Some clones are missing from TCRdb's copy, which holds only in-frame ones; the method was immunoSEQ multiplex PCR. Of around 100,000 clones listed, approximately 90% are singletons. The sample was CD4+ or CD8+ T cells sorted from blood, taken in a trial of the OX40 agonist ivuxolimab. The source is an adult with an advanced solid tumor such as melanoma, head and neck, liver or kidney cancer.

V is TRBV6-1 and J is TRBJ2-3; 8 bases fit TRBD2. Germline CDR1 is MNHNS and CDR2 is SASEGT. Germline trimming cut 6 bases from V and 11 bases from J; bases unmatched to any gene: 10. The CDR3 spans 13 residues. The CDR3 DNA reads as TGTGCCAGCAGAGGGACTAGTGGGATCAGGCAGTATTTT. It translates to CASRGTSGIRQYF.

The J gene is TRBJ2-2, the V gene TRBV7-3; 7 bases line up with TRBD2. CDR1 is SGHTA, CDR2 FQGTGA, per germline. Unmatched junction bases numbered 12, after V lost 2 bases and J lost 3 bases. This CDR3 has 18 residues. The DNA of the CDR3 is TGTGCCAGCAGCTTAGACCGTCCCGGACGGGGGGACACCGGGGAGCTGTTTTTT. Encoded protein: CASSLDRPGRGDTGELFF.

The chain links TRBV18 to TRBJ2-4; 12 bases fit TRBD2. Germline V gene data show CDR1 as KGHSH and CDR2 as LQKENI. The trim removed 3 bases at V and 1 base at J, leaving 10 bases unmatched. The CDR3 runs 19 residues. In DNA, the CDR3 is TGTGCCAGCTCACCCTCGCTAGCGGGAGGGGCGCGGGCCAAAAACATTCAGTACTTC. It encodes CASSPSLAGGARAKNIQYF.

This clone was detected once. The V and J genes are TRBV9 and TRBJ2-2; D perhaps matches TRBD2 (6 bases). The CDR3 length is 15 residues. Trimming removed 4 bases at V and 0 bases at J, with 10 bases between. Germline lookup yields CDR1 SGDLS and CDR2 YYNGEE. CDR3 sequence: CASSRPGANTGELFF. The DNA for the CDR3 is TGTGCCAGCAGCCGGCCGGGGGCGAACACCGGGGAGCTGTTTTTT.

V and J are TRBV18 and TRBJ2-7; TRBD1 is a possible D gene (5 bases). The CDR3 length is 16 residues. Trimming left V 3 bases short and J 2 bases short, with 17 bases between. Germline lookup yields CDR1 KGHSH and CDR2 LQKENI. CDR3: CASSPDTAGLTYEQYF. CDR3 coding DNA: TGTGCCAGCTCACCGGACACTGCCGGGTTAACCTACGAGCAGTACTTC.

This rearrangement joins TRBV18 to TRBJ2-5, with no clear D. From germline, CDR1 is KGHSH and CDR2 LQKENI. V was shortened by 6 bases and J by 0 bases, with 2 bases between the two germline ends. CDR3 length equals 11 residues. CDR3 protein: CASSYQETQYF. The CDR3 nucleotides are TGTGCCAGCTCGTACCAAGAGACCCAGTACTTC.

The CDR3 region has the DNA TGTGCCAGCAGCTTGGCAGGGGGCGGAGTGGACACTGAAGCTTTCTTT. Its translation is CASSLAGGGVDTEAFF. The chain recombines TRBV5-4 with TRBJ1-1; 8 bases map to TRBD1. CDR3 length: 16 amino acids. CDR1 SGHNT and CDR2 YYREEE come from the germline V gene (reference sequence). V shed 0 bases, J shed 3 bases, and the junction held 7 bases outside the gene matches. Supplemented by reference TRBV5-4 and TRBJ1-1, the full variable domain reads ETGVTQSPTHLIKTRGQQVTLRCSSQSGHNTVSWYQQALGQGPQFIFQYYREEENGRGNFPPRFSGLQFPNYSSELNVNALELDDSALYLCASSLAGGGVDTEAFFGQGTRLTVV.

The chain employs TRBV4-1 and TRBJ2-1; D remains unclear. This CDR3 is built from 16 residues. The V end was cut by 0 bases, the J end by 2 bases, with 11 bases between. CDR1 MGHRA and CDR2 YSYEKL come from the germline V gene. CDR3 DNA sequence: TGCGCCAGCAGCCAAGATAGAGGTGGCGCCTACAATGAGCAGTTCTTC. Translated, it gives CASSQDRGGAYNEQFF.

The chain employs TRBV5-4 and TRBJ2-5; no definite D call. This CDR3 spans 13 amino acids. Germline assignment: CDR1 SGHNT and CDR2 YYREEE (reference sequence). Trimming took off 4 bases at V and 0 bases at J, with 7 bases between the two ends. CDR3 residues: CASSPPHQETQYF. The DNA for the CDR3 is TGTGCCAGCAGCCCGCCGCACCAAGAGACCCAGTACTTC.

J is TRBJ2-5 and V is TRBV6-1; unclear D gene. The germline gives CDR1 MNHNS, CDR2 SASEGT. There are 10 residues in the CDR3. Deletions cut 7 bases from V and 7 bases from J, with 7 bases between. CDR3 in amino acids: CASILRTQYF. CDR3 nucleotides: TGTGCCAGCATCCTTAGGACCCAGTACTTC.

Here the CDR3 reads CASSQDSLALRLSTDTQYF. CDR3 bases: TGCGCCAGCAGCCAAGATAGTTTGGCCCTTAGACTCAGCACAGATACGCAGTATTTT. This chain connects TRBV4-1 to TRBJ2-3; D gene ambiguous. The germline gives CDR1 MGHRA, CDR2 YSYEKL. The CDR3 consists of 19 residues. V lost 0 bases and J 0 bases, leaving 19 bases between the germline ends.

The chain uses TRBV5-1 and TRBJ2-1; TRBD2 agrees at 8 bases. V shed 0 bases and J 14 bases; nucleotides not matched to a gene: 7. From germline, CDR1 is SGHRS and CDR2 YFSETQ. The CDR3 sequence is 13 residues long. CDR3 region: CASSLDGLALEFF. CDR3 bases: TGCGCCAGCAGCTTGGATGGACTAGCCCTCGAGTTCTTC. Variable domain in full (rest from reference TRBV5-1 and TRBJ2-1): KAGVTQTPRYLIKTRGQQVTLSCSPISGHRSVSWYQQTPGQGLQFLFEYFSETQRNKGNFPGRFSGRQFSNSRSEMNVSTLELGDSALYLCASSLDGLALEFFGPGTRLTVL.

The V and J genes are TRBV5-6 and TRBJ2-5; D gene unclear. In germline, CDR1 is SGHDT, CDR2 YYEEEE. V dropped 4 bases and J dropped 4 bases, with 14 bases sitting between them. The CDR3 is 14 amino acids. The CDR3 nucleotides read TGTGCCAGCAGCCTTCGTCGGCTGGGAGAGACCCAGTACTTC. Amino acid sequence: CASSLRRLGETQYF.

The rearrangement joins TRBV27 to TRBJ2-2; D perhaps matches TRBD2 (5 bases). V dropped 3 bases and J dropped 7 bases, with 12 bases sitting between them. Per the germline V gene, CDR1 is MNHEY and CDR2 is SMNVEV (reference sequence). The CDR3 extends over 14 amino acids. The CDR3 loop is CASSLAGAGGELFF. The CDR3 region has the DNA TGTGCCAGCAGTTTGGCGGGCGCCGGCGGGGAGCTGTTTTTT.